A selection of T cell receptor beta chains follows, all from one sample in a study of response to subunit inactivated influenza vaccine. Each CDR3 protein is one row after TCRdb ran MiXCR on the RT-PCR reads. The table includes about 570,000 distinct CDR3 sequences, 11% detected once. The sample was also reused in another study, on T cells expressing NK-cell markers.

This specimen was PBMCs from blood, taken on the day of vaccination. These receptors were obtained from a man over 45 who received an inactivated influenza vaccine. Each CDR3 is given with its conserved first and last residue. The order of the fields is J gene, clone size, V gene, D gene, CDR3 protein, CDR3 DNA. D genes are given only for firm matches. Size is stated for part of the rows, as once, few or many counts, or as a class when the clone is expanded.

j_gene: TRBJ1-4
abundance: .
v_gene: TRBV10-2
d_gene: .
CDR3aa: CASSRRLIEKLFF
CDR3nt: TGCGCCAGCAGTCGAAGACTTATAGAAAAACTGTTTTTT

j_gene: TRBJ2-5
abundance: few
v_gene: TRBV28
d_gene: TRBD1
CDR3aa: CASSLYPGTGGQETQYF
CDR3nt: TGTGCCAGCAGTCTATATCCCGGGACAGGGGGGCAAGAGACCCAGTACTTC

j_gene: TRBJ2-1
abundance: few
v_gene: TRBV12-3/TRBV12-4
d_gene: .
CDR3aa: CASTWAGQPYNEQFF
CDR3nt: TGTGCCAGCACTTGGGCGGGACAGCCCTACAATGAGCAGTTCTTC

j_gene: TRBJ2-2
abundance: few
v_gene: TRBV12-3/TRBV12-4
d_gene: .
CDR3aa: CASMAARELFF
CDR3nt: TGTGCCAGCATGGCGGCCAGGGAGCTGTTTTTT

j_gene: TRBJ2-7
abundance: many
v_gene: TRBV4-1
d_gene: .
CDR3aa: CASSRDRGEQYF
CDR3nt: TGCGCCAGCAGCCGAGATCGGGGGGAGCAGTACTTC

j_gene: TRBJ2-1
abundance: .
v_gene: TRBV5-1
d_gene: .
CDR3aa: CASSPLPDTIYNEQFF
CDR3nt: TGCGCCAGCAGCCCGCTTCCGGACACCATTTACAATGAGCAGTTCTTC

j_gene: TRBJ2-4
abundance: few
v_gene: TRBV4-2
d_gene: .
CDR3aa: CASRKLMDKNIQYF
CDR3nt: TGTGCCAGCAGGAAATTGATGGACAAAAACATTCAGTACTTC

j_gene: TRBJ2-5
abundance: .
v_gene: TRBV4-2
d_gene: .
CDR3aa: CASSQEGKGETQYF
CDR3nt: TGTGCCAGCAGCCAAGAAGGGAAAGGGGAGACCCAGTACTTC

j_gene: TRBJ2-2
abundance: few
v_gene: TRBV27
d_gene: .
CDR3aa: CASSLMEGRTGELFF
CDR3nt: TGTGCCAGCAGTTTAATGGAAGGGCGCACCGGGGAGCTGTTTTTT

j_gene: TRBJ1-2
abundance: .
v_gene: TRBV7-2
d_gene: .
CDR3aa: CASSLGYGGGYGYTF
CDR3nt: TGTGCCAGCAGCTTAGGGTATGGGGGAGGCTATGGCTACACCTTC

j_gene: TRBJ2-1
abundance: many
v_gene: TRBV5-5
d_gene: TRBD1
CDR3aa: CASSPGTGYYNEQFF
CDR3nt: TGTGCCAGCAGCCCGGGGACAGGGTACTACAATGAGCAGTTCTTC

j_gene: TRBJ1-4
abundance: .
v_gene: TRBV7-9
d_gene: .
CDR3aa: CASSLGHRTNEKLFF
CDR3nt: TGTGCCAGCAGCTTGGGCCACCGGACTAATGAAAAACTGTTTTTT

j_gene: TRBJ1-1
abundance: .
v_gene: TRBV5-1
d_gene: TRBD1
CDR3aa: CASSWGQGARSTEAFF
CDR3nt: TGCGCCAGCAGCTGGGGGCAGGGGGCCCGCAGCACTGAAGCTTTCTTT

j_gene: TRBJ2-3
abundance: .
v_gene: TRBV5-1
d_gene: TRBD1
CDR3aa: CASNLDRGGGPDTQYF
CDR3nt: TGCGCCAGCAACCTGGACAGGGGAGGAGGGCCAGATACGCAGTATTTT

j_gene: TRBJ2-7
abundance: .
v_gene: TRBV4-3
d_gene: .
CDR3aa: CASSPQPGAYEQYF
CDR3nt: TGCGCCAGCAGCCCTCAGCCCGGGGCCTACGAGCAGTACTTC

j_gene: TRBJ1-1
abundance: .
v_gene: TRBV7-2
d_gene: .
CDR3aa: CASSSLKTGEAFF
CDR3nt: TGTGCCAGCAGCTCACTGAAGACAGGTGAAGCTTTCTTT

j_gene: TRBJ2-3
abundance: few
v_gene: TRBV4-1
d_gene: TRBD1
CDR3aa: CASSQTRLTGVRTDTQYF
CDR3nt: TGCGCCAGCAGCCAAACAAGGTTGACAGGGGTGAGGACAGATACGCAGTATTTT

j_gene: TRBJ2-5
abundance: many
v_gene: TRBV10-3
d_gene: TRBD2
CDR3aa: CATQRLADTETQYF
CDR3nt: TGTGCCACCCAGCGACTAGCGGATACGGAGACCCAGTACTTC

j_gene: TRBJ2-1
abundance: .
v_gene: TRBV6-2/TRBV6-3
d_gene: TRBD1
CDR3aa: CASRTTGGKDNEQFF
CDR3nt: TGTGCCAGCAGAACCACAGGGGGCAAGGACAATGAGCAGTTCTTC

j_gene: TRBJ2-7
abundance: few
v_gene: TRBV12-3/TRBV12-4
d_gene: TRBD2
CDR3aa: CASSPHGRLAAYEQYF
CDR3nt: TGTGCCAGCAGTCCCCACGGAAGACTAGCTGCCTACGAGCAGTACTTC

j_gene: TRBJ2-7
abundance: few
v_gene: TRBV29-1
d_gene: TRBD2
CDR3aa: CSVETSGSPYEQYF
CDR3nt: TGCAGCGTCGAAACTAGCGGGAGTCCTTACGAGCAGTACTTC

j_gene: TRBJ2-5
abundance: few
v_gene: TRBV14
d_gene: .
CDR3aa: CASSQSPLLPQYF
CDR3nt: TGTGCCAGCAGCCAATCTCCGCTGCTTCCCCAGTACTTC

j_gene: TRBJ1-1
abundance: .
v_gene: TRBV29-1
d_gene: TRBD1
CDR3aa: CSVIRGPGTEAFF
CDR3nt: TGCAGCGTTATCAGGGGGCCGGGCACTGAAGCTTTCTTT

j_gene: TRBJ1-1
abundance: few
v_gene: TRBV9
d_gene: TRBD1
CDR3aa: CASSVGGQGRNTEAFF
CDR3nt: TGTGCCAGCAGCGTAGGCGGACAGGGACGCAACACTGAAGCTTTCTTT

j_gene: TRBJ2-7
abundance: few
v_gene: TRBV5-1
d_gene: TRBD1
CDR3aa: CATGDRGEDEQYF
CDR3nt: TGCGCCACCGGGGACAGGGGTGAGGACGAGCAGTACTTC

j_gene: TRBJ2-3
abundance: many
v_gene: TRBV12-3/TRBV12-4
d_gene: .
CDR3aa: CASSSGPYTQYF
CDR3nt: TGTGCCAGCAGTTCGGGACCTTATACGCAGTATTTT

j_gene: TRBJ1-1
abundance: .
v_gene: TRBV5-1
d_gene: .
CDR3aa: CASSLGHSNTEAFF
CDR3nt: TGCGCCAGCAGCTTGGGACATTCGAACACTGAAGCTTTCTTT

j_gene: TRBJ2-3
abundance: many
v_gene: TRBV12-3/TRBV12-4
d_gene: TRBD2
CDR3aa: CASSLRRGGLSTDTQYF
CDR3nt: TGTGCCAGCAGTTTACGCCGCGGGGGGCTTTCGACAGATACGCAGTATTTT

j_gene: TRBJ2-7
abundance: many
v_gene: TRBV4-3
d_gene: TRBD2
CDR3aa: CASSQGSGGTYEQYF
CDR3nt: TGCGCCAGCAGCCAAGGTAGCGGGGGTACCTACGAGCAGTACTTC